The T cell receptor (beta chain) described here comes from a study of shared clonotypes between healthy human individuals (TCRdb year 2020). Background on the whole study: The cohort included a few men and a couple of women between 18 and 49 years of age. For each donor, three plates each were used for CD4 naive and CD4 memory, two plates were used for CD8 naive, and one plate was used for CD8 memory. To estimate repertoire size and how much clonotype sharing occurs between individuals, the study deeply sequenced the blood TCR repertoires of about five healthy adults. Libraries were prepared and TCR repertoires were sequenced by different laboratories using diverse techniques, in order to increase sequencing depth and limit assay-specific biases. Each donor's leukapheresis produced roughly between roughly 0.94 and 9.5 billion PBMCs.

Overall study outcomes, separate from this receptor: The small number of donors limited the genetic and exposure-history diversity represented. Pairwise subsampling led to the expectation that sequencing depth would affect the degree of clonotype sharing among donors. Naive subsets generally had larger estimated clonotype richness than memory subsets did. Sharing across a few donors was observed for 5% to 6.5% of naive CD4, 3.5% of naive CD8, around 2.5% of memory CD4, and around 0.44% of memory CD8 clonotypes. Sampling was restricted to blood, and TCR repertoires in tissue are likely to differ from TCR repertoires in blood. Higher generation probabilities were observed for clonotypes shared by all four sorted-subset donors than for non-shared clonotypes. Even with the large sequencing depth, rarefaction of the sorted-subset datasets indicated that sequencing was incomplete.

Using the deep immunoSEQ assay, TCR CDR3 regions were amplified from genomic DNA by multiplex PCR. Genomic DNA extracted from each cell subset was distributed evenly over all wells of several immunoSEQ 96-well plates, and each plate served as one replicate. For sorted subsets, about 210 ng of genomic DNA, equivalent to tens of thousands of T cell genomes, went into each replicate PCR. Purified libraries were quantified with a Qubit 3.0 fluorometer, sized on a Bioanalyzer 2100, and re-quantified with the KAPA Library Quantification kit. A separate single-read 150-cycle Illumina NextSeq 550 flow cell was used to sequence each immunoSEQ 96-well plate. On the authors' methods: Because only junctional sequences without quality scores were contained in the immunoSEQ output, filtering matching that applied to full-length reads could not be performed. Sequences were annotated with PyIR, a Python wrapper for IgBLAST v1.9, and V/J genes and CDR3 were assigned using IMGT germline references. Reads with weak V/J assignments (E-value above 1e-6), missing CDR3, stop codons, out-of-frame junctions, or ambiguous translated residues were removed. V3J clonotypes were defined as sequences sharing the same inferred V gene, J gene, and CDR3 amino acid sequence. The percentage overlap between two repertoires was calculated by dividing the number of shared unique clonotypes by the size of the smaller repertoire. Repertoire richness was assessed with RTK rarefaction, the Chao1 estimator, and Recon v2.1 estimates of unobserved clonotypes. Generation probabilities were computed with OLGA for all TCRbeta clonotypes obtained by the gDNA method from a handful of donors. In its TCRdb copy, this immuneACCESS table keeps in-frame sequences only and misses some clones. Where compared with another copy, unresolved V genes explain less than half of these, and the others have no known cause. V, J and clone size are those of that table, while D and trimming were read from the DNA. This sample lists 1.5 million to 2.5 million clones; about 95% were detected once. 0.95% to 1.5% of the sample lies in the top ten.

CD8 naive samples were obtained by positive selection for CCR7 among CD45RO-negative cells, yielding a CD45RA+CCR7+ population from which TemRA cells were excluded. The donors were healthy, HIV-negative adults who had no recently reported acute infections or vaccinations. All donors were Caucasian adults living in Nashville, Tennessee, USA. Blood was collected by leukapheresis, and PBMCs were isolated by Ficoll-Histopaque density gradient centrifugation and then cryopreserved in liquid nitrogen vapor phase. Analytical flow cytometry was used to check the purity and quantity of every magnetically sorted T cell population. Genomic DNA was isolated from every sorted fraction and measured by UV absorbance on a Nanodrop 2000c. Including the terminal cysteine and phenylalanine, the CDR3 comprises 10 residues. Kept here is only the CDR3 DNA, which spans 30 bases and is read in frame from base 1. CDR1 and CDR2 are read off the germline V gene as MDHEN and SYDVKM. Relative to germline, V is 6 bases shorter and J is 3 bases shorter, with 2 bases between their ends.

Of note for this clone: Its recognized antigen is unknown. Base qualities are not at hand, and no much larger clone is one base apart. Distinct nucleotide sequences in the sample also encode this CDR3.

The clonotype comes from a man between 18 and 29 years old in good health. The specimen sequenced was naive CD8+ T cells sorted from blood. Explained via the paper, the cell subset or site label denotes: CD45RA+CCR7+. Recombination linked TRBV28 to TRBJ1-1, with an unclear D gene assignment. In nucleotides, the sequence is TGTGCCAGCAGGGACACTGAAGCTTTCTTT. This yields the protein CASRDTEAFF. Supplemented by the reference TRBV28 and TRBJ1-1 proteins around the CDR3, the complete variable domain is DVKVTQSSRYLVKRTGEKVFLECVQDMDHENMFWYRQDPGLGLRLIYFSYDVKMKEKGDIPEGYSVSREKKERFSLILESASTNQTSMYLCASRDTEAFFGQGTRLTVV.